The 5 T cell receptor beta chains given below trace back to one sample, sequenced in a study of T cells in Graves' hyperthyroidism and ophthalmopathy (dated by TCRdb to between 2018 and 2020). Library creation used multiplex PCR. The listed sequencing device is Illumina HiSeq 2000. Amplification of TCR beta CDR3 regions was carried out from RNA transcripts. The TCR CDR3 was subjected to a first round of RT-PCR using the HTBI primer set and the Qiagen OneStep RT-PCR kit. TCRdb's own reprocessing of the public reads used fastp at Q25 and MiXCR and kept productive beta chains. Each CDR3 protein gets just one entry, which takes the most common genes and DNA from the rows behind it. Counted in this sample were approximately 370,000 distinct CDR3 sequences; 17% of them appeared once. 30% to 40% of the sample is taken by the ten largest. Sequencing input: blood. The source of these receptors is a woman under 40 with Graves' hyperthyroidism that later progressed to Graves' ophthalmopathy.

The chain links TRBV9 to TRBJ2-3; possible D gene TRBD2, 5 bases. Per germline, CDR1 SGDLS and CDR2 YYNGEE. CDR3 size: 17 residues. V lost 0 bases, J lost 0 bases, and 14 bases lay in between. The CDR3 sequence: CASSVGVGGWSTDTQYF. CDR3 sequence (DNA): TGTGCCAGCAGCGTAGGAGTAGGCGGGTGGAGCACAGATACGCAGTATTTT.

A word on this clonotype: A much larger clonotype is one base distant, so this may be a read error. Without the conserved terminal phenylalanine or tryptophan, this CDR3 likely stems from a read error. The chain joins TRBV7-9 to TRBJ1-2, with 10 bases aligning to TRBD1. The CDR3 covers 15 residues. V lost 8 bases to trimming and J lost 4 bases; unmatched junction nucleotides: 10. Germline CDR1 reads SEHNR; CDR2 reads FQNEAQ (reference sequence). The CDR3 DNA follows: TGTGCCAGCTCATTTTCGGACAGGGGGTCCTATGGCTACACCCTC. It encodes CASSFSDRGSYGYTL.

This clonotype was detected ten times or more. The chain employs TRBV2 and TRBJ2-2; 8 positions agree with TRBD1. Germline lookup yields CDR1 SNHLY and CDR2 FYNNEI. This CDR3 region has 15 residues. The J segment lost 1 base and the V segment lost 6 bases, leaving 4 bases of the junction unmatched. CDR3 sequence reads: CASRRDRGNTGELFF. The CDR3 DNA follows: TGTGCCAGCAGAAGAGACAGGGGGAACACCGGGGAGCTGTTTTTT.

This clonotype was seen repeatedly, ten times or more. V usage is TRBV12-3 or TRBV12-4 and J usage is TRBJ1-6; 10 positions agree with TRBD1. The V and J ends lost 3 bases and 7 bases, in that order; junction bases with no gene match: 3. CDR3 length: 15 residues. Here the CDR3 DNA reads TGTGCCAGCAGTTTTGGACAGGGGGGGAATTCACCCCTCCACTTT. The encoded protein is CASSFGQGGNSPLHF.

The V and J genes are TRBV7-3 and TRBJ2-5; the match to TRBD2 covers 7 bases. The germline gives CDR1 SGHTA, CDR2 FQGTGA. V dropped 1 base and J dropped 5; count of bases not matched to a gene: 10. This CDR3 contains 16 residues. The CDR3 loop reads CASSLNGGGPWETQYF. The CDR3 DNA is TGTGCCAGCAGCTTAAACGGGGGAGGGCCGTGGGAGACCCAGTACTTC.